The clone carrying this T cell receptor (beta chain) was recorded many times. RNA transcripts provided the source from which TCR beta CDR3 regions were amplified. The HTBI primer set drove a first-round RT-PCR of the TCR CDR3. TCRdb reprocessed the multiplex PCR reads via MiXCR and lists one record per CDR3 protein. The sample yields approximately 610,000 distinct CDR3 sequences, over 12% seen once. This entry belongs to a study of T cells in Graves' hyperthyroidism and ophthalmopathy. The CDR3 length is 16 residues. The germline CDR1 and CDR2 sequences are MDHEN and SYDVKM. Germline trimming cut 5 bases from V and 1 base from J; bases unmatched to any gene: 9.

This receptor was taken from a woman aged 35 to 49 with Graves' ophthalmopathy. The sample was blood. The chain recombines TRBV28 with TRBJ2-5, with TRBD1 matching over 8 bases. The DNA of the CDR3 is TGTGCCAGCAGTACTATACAGGGGGAGATCCAAGAGACCCAGTACTTC. It codes for CASSTIQGEIQETQYF.